The TCR beta chain described here comes from a study of human T cells and chemical hapten exposure. For the study at large: On around 2 cm by around 2 cm of upper inner arm skin, sensitization was performed with 2% DPC. Diphenylcyclopropenone doses were given weekly to the scalps of patients across the roughly 24-week study. The study enrolled mostly female patients with alopecia areata, totalis or universalis.

Germline CDR1 LNHDA, CDR2 SQIVND (reference sequence). The V and J ends lost 5 bases and 0 bases respectively, with 23 bases between them. The length of the CDR3 is 19 residues. This clonotype was counted between two and nine times. Sample time point: patch test 3, about 24 weeks after DPC sensitization. Treatment: therapeutic diphenylcyclopropenone sensitization with weekly scalp DPC. Participating donors were patients with alopecia, aged 18 to 70 years, considered appropriate candidates for DPC. TCRdb re-called the RACE reads with MiXCR, one entry per CDR3 protein. This repertoire shows about 82,000 distinct CDR3 sequences, 10% to 15% found once; its top ten account for approximately 5%.

The sequence was collected from a woman aged 50 to 65 with alopecia areata. Some clones in this sample may be carry-over from other donors' samples. The rearrangement joins TRBV19 to TRBJ1-5, with D perhaps matching TRBD1 (6 bases). Sequencing was performed on whole blood, taken in connection with sensitization to the hapten diphenylcyclopropenone (DPC). CDR3 residues: CASSREGQTVRYSNQPQHF. The CDR3 nucleotides are TGTGCCAGTAGTCGGGAAGGACAGACCGTTCGGTATAGCAATCAGCCCCAGCATTTT.